These 24 T cell receptor beta chains were all obtained from the same sample, sequenced in a study of blood T cell repertoires in COVID-19. Using immunoSEQ multiplex PCR, the repertoire was profiled, and TCRdb retains in-frame clones only, with some absent. Among 110,000 to 150,000 clones listed, 70% to 85% were seen once. Input material: PBMCs or T cells enriched from blood (not recorded which). These receptor sequences come from a woman between 18 and 29 years old who had been exposed to COVID-19.

This clone was observed a single time. J is TRBJ1-6 and V is TRBV30, with 7 bases identical to TRBD1. The CDR3 totals 15 residues. Trimming cost V 3 bases and J 7 bases; bases outside gene matches: 9. Germline values: CDR1 GTSNPN, CDR2 SVGIG (reference sequence). Written as DNA, the CDR3 is TGTGCCTGGAGAAGGACAGGAAGTCTCAATTCACCCCTCCACTTT. Its translation is CAWRRTGSLNSPLHF.

This rearrangement joins TRBV18 to TRBJ2-3, with TRBD1 matching over 11 bases. V was pared by 1 base and J by 5 bases, with 11 bases of the junction left unmatched. Germline lookup yields CDR1 KGHSH and CDR2 LQKENI. The CDR3 covers 18 residues. For the CDR3, the DNA is TGTGCCAGCTCACCACTAACACGAGGACAGGGGGCTAAAGATACGCAGTATTTT. It encodes CASSPLTRGQGAKDTQYF.

The chain couples TRBV7-9 to TRBJ2-2; 8 bases are a match to TRBD1. V shed 9 bases, J shed 1 base, and the junction held 4 bases outside the gene matches. This CDR3 is 14 amino acids long. Germline V CDR1 and CDR2: SEHNR, FQNEAQ (reference sequence). DNA of the CDR3: TGTGCCAGGACGGACAGGGTGAACACCGGGGAGCTGTTTTTT. It yields the protein CARTDRVNTGELFF. The full variable domain, in which reference TRBV7-9 and TRBJ2-2 provide the parts outside the CDR3, is DTGVSQNPRHKITKRGQNVTFRCDPISEHNRLYWYRQTLGQGPEFLTYFQNEAQLEKSRLLSDRFSAERPKGSFSTLEIQRTEQGDSAMYLCARTDRVNTGELFFGEGSRLTVL.

The count of this clone is one. V and J are TRBV7-2 and TRBJ1-5; D might be TRBD1 (6 bases). The CDR3 runs to 17 residues. Germline-derived CDR1 and CDR2 are SGHTA and FQGNSA. Trimming removed 5 bases from V and 3 bases from J, with 20 bases in between. The CDR3 DNA is TGTGCCAGCAGCGCGTCCACAGGGAATCCTTCCAATCAGCCCCAGCATTTT. Encoded protein: CASSASTGNPSNQPQHF.

The rearrangement links TRBV5-5 to TRBJ2-1, with 8 nucleotides matching TRBD2. Trimming at V came to 1 base and at J to 4 bases, leaving 7 bases not matched to a gene. The length of the CDR3 is 16 residues. Germline CDR1 reads SGHKS; CDR2 reads YYEKEE (reference sequence). For the CDR3, the DNA is TGTGCCAGCAGCTTGCGAAGCGGGAGTTATTACAATGAGCAGTTCTTC. Residues: CASSLRSGSYYNEQFF.

This clone came up many times. The chain employs TRBV11-2 and TRBJ1-2; a possible D gene is TRBD1 (6 bases). The CDR3 contains 14 residues. The V end was cut by 0 bases, the J end by 5 bases, with 10 bases between. Germline V gene sequence: CDR1 SGHAT, CDR2 FQNNGV. CDR3 region: CASSLDRQGYGYTF. CDR3 nucleotide sequence: TGTGCCAGCAGCTTAGATCGTCAGGGGTATGGCTACACCTTC.

The chain employs TRBV12-3 or TRBV12-4 and TRBJ1-5; D is ambiguous. Between the trimmed V and J ends, which lost 5 bases and 7 bases, there was a span of 12 bases. This CDR3 contains 13 residues. Written as DNA, the CDR3 is TGTGCCAGCAGTCCGCTCGTCGGGCAGCCCCAGCATTTT. It codes for CASSPLVGQPQHF.

This rearrangement joins TRBV29-1 to TRBJ2-3; 9 bases line up with TRBD1. The CDR3 sequence is 11 residues long. V trimming: 6 bases; J trimming: 6 bases; junction bases outside the gene matches: 1. Germline V gene sequence: CDR1 SQVTM, CDR2 ANQGSEA. The CDR3 is CSVDRGDTQYF. The CDR3, as DNA: TGCAGCGTAGACAGGGGGGATACGCAGTATTTT.

The genes are TRBV13 and TRBJ1-4, with D perhaps matching TRBD1 (5 bases). The V end lost 1 base, the J end lost 7 bases, and 7 bases lay between the germline ends. Germline CDR1 and CDR2: PRHDT and FYEKMQ (reference sequence). This CDR3 contains 13 residues. CDR3 sequence: CASSLVRGEKLFF. DNA of the CDR3: TGTGCCAGCAGCTTAGTAAGGGGTGAAAAACTGTTTTTT.

The CDR3 spells CASSDPRVLADHEQFF. CDR3 coding DNA: TGTGCCAGCAGTGACCCAAGGGTACTAGCCGACCATGAGCAGTTCTTC. The chain couples TRBV2 to TRBJ2-1; possibly TRBD2 for D (6 bases). Deletions cut 3 bases from V and 8 bases from J, with 20 bases between. The CDR3 totals 16 residues. Germline V gives CDR1 SNHLY, CDR2 FYNNEI.

The rearrangement links TRBV7-2 to TRBJ2-7, with D possibly TRBD1 on 7 matching bases. Germline V gene sequence: CDR1 SGHTA, CDR2 FQGNSA. Trimming cost V 4 bases and J 5 bases, with 12 bases left between them. CDR3 length equals 13 residues. In DNA, the CDR3 is TGTGCCAGCAGCTCACAGGGGAGGCACGAGCAGTACTTC. The encoded protein is CASSSQGRHEQYF.

This sequence joins TRBV27 and TRBJ2-1; tentatively, D is TRBD2 (5 bases). Trimming removed 5 bases from V and 10 bases from J, with 15 bases in between. CDR3 length: 13 residues. Germline CDR1 reads MNHEY; CDR2 reads SMNVEV (reference sequence). CDR3 DNA sequence: TGTGCCAGCAGTCCCCATACGAGAGGGGAGCAGTTCTTC. Its protein product is CASSPHTRGEQFF.

This chain links TRBV5-4 with TRBJ1-6, with D maybe TRBD1 (5 bases). V dropped 0 bases and J dropped 7 bases, with 11 bases sitting between them. The germline CDR1 and CDR2 sequences are SGHNT and YYREEE (reference sequence). The CDR3 extends over 15 amino acids. The CDR3 spells CASSLVPGGNSPLHF. Here the CDR3 DNA reads TGTGCCAGCAGCTTGGTACCGGGGGGGAATTCACCCCTCCACTTT.

CDR3 in DNA: TGTGCCAGCAGCGCGACTAGCGGAAGTTCTAGCGAGCAGTACTTC. This encodes CASSATSGSSSEQYF. J is TRBJ2-7 and V is TRBV6-4, with TRBD2 identical over 9 bases. V lost 6 bases to trimming and J lost 6 bases; unmatched junction nucleotides: 12. Germline CDR1 and CDR2: MRHNA and SNTAGT. The CDR3 sequence is 15 residues long.

This clone occurred once. This rearrangement joins TRBV5-6 to TRBJ2-5, with TRBD2 identical over 8 bases. The ends lost 4 bases at V and 3 bases at J; junction bases unmatched: 2. This CDR3 is 13 amino acids long. Germline V gives CDR1 SGHDT, CDR2 YYEEEE. The CDR3 bases are TGTGCCAGCAGCCCGGGACTAGAAGAGACCCAGTACTTC. It specifies CASSPGLEETQYF.

The V gene is TRBV5-5, the J gene TRBJ1-2; 8 bases align to TRBD1. CDR1 SGHKS and CDR2 YYEKEE come from the germline V gene (reference sequence). V was pared by 9 bases and J by 10 bases, with 8 bases of the junction left unmatched. The CDR3 covers 11 residues. CDR3 DNA sequence: TGTGCCACCCGGGACAGGAAAAACTACACCTTC. Translation gives CATRDRKNYTF.

The J gene is TRBJ1-2, the V gene TRBV19; D gene uncertain. Germline CDR1 reads LNHDA; CDR2 reads SQIVND (reference sequence). The CDR3 is 13 residues long. Trimming took off 2 bases at V and 0 bases at J, with 4 bases between the two ends. The CDR3 sequence: CASSIQSNYGYTF. For the CDR3, the DNA is TGTGCCAGTAGTATACAATCTAACTATGGCTACACCTTC. The complete variable domain, with remaining parts taken from reference TRBV19 and TRBJ1-2, reads DGGITQSPKYLFRKEGQNVTLSCEQNLNHDAMYWYRQDPGQGLRLIYYSQIVNDFQKGDIAEGYSVSREKKESFPLTVTSAQKNPTAFYLCASSIQSNYGYTFGSGTRLTVV.

The chain joins TRBV16 to TRBJ1-2; TRBD1 aligns across 7 bases. CDR1 is KGHSY and CDR2 is FQNENV in the germline V gene. CDR3 length equals 15 residues. Germline trimming cut 3 bases from V and 4 bases from J; bases unmatched to any gene: 8. CDR3 region: CASSHGGQVRYGYTF. The CDR3 DNA sequence: TGTGCCAGCAGCCATGGTGGACAGGTCCGCTATGGCTACACCTTC.

This clone was detected only once. This sequence joins TRBV20-1 and TRBJ2-1, with 9 bases identical to TRBD2. The trim removed 6 bases at V and 5 bases at J, leaving 8 bases unmatched. Germline CDR1 DFQATT, CDR2 SNEGSKA (reference sequence). This CDR3 has 14 amino acids. This chain's CDR3 is CSASLAGIHNEQFF. The DNA of the CDR3 is TGCAGTGCAAGTCTAGCGGGAATCCACAATGAGCAGTTCTTC.

The chain links TRBV24-1 to TRBJ2-1, with 8 bases fitting TRBD2. V was clipped by 5 bases and J by 4 bases; unmatched bases: 6. CDR1 KGHDR and CDR2 SFDVKD come from the germline V gene. The CDR3 consists of 15 residues. CDR3 amino acids: CATSVAGGRYNEQFF. Written as DNA, the CDR3 is TGTGCCACCAGTGTAGCGGGCGGGAGGTACAATGAGCAGTTCTTC.

The V call is TRBV2, the J call TRBJ1-2; D unclear. The CDR3 runs 11 residues. Trimming pared 4 bases from V and 3 bases from J, leaving 3 bases between. Germline CDR1 is SNHLY and CDR2 is FYNNEI. The CDR3 region has the DNA TGTGCCAGCAGTGCTTACTATGGCTACACCTTC. Its protein product is CASSAYYGYTF.

CDR3 nucleotide sequence: TGTGCCAGCAGCGCGACTAGCGGACCCTACGAGCAGTACTTC. Translating it yields CASSATSGPYEQYF. The chain employs TRBV7-2 and TRBJ2-7, with TRBD2 matching 9 bases. Per the germline V gene, CDR1 is SGHTA and CDR2 is FQGNSA. The CDR3 is made up of 14 amino acids. V was pared by 5 bases and J by 2 bases, with 4 bases of the junction left unmatched.

V and J are TRBV27 and TRBJ2-7, with 14 bases matching TRBD2. Germline loops: CDR1 MNHEY, CDR2 SMNVEV (reference sequence). The ends lost 5 bases at V and 2 bases at J; junction bases unmatched: 5. The CDR3 covers 16 residues. The CDR3: CASSKLGLAGAYEQYF. The CDR3 DNA sequence: TGTGCCAGCAGTAAATTGGGACTAGCGGGGGCCTACGAGCAGTACTTC.

The rearrangement joins TRBV4-1 to TRBJ2-4, with D perhaps TRBD2 (6 bases). Germline CDR1 is MGHRA and CDR2 is YSYEKL. Trimming pared 0 bases from V and 6 bases from J, leaving 6 bases between. The CDR3 runs to 13 residues. In DNA form, the CDR3 reads TGCGCCAGCAGCCAAGAACTAGCAAACATTCAGTACTTC. This sequence encodes CASSQELANIQYF.